The 22 T cell receptor beta chains below all came from one sample that was sequenced in a study of shared clonotypes between healthy human individuals. Sequencing was performed with immunoSEQ multiplex PCR; in TCRdb, only in-frame clones are kept and a portion is missing. Of a few hundred thousand clones listed, about 69% are singletons. Material for sequencing was memory CD4+ T cells sorted from blood. Regarding subset: CD45RA-negative fraction. These receptors were taken from a man in his thirties or forties in good health.

This clone has at least ten counts. The rearrangement uses TRBV11-2 and TRBJ2-1; weak D call: TRBD2 (5 bases). Trimming took 5 bases from V and 4 from J, leaving 15 bases between them. CDR1 and CDR2 from the germline V gene are SGHAT and FQNNGV. The CDR3 is made up of 15 amino acids. As DNA, the CDR3 is TGTGCCAGCAGCGCGGGTCGGACTCGATACAATGAGCAGTTCTTC. Its translation: CASSAGRTRYNEQFF.

V usage is TRBV4-2 and J usage is TRBJ2-1; TRBD2 matches 8 bases. Unmatched junction bases numbered 12, after V lost 2 bases and J lost 0 bases. This CDR3 spans 19 amino acids. The germline gives CDR1 LGHNA, CDR2 YNFKEQ. The CDR3 bases are TGTGCCAGCAGCCAACCGGGACTAGTGGATGGCGCCTCCTACAATGAGCAGTTCTTC. Its translation: CASSQPGLVDGASYNEQFF.

The V gene is TRBV19, the J gene TRBJ2-7; the match to TRBD2 covers 8 bases. Germline V gene data show CDR1 as LNHDA and CDR2 as SQIVND (reference sequence). The V gene end was trimmed by 8 bases and the J gene end by 3 bases; junction bases not matched to a gene: 12. The CDR3 is 15 amino acids. The CDR3 coding sequence is TGTGCCAGTGGGGGTGGAGCGGGAGTTCGCTACGAGCAGTACTTC. This gives the protein CASGGGAGVRYEQYF.

The chain uses TRBV30 and TRBJ2-7, with a tentative D call TRBD2 (5 bases). The CDR3 loop spans 14 amino acids. Between the trimmed V and J ends, which lost 1 base and 0 bases, there was a span of 10 bases. Germline loops: CDR1 GTSNPN, CDR2 SVGIG (reference sequence). The CDR3 DNA reads TGTGCCTGGAGTGCGGGGTTGAGCTCCTACGAGCAGTACTTC. As protein: CAWSAGLSSYEQYF.

This sequence joins TRBV11-2 and TRBJ2-1, with D hard to call. V was trimmed by 4 bases and J by 0 bases, leaving 16 bases between them. The CDR3 is made up of 17 amino acids. Looked up from germline, CDR1 is SGHAT and CDR2 is FQNNGV. CDR3 amino acids: CASSYAPPRLSYNEQFF. CDR3 DNA: TGTGCCAGCAGCTACGCCCCCCCTAGACTCTCCTACAATGAGCAGTTCTTC.

This clone is a singleton in its sample. The chain is built from TRBV2 and TRBJ2-2; D perhaps matches TRBD1 (6 bases). Trimming left V 4 bases short and J 7 bases short, with 10 bases between. The length of the CDR3 is 13 residues. Germline CDR1 SNHLY, CDR2 FYNNEI. CDR3 loop: CASSARGHGELFF. The CDR3 region has the DNA TGTGCCAGCAGTGCCAGGGGACACGGGGAGCTGTTTTTT.

J is TRBJ2-7 and V is TRBV28; 10 positions agree with TRBD2. The germline V gene has CDR1 MDHEN and CDR2 SYDVKM. The trim removed 4 bases at V and 5 bases at J, leaving 11 bases unmatched. CDR3 size: 16 residues. The CDR3 DNA reads TGTGCCAGCAGTTCTTGGGCCAGCGGGAGGGCGGACGAGCAGTACTTC. This sequence encodes CASSSWASGRADEQYF.

The V gene is TRBV29-1, the J gene TRBJ2-5; tentatively, D is TRBD2 (5 bases). The CDR3 runs to 10 residues. V was cut by 7 bases and J by 5 bases, with 8 bases left in between. Germline CDR1 reads SQVTM; CDR2 reads ANQGSEA. The CDR3 reads CSGGEETQYF. In DNA, the CDR3 is TGCAGCGGTGGGGAGGAGACCCAGTACTTC.

This rearrangement joins TRBV18 to TRBJ2-2; 11 bases map to TRBD2. V shed 0 bases and J 7 bases; nucleotides not matched to a gene: 13. The CDR3 spans 19 residues. The V gene's germline CDR1 is KGHSH and CDR2 LQKENI. CDR3 bases: TGTGCCAGCTCACCACCAGGGACTAGCGGATACAGAGGGAACGGGGAGCTGTTTTTT. It specifies CASSPPGTSGYRGNGELFF.

This clone has ten or more counts. The chain recombines TRBV29-1 with TRBJ1-1, with D perhaps matching TRBD1 (5 bases). In germline, CDR1 is SQVTM, CDR2 ANQGSEA. Trimming left V 5 bases short and J 1 base short, with 11 bases between. CDR3 size: 13 residues. The CDR3 DNA is TGCAGCGTTTCTAGACAGTGGAACACTGAAGCTTTCTTT. Translated: CSVSRQWNTEAFF.

This rearrangement joins TRBV28 to TRBJ1-1; D is perhaps TRBD1 (5 bases). There are 13 residues in the CDR3. Trimming cost V 6 bases and J 4 bases, with 12 bases left between them. Germline lookup yields CDR1 MDHEN and CDR2 SYDVKM. Written as DNA, the CDR3 is TGTGCCAGCAGGGCCGCAGGGCGCACTGAAGCTTTCTTT. This translates into CASRAAGRTEAFF.

About this clone: At one end, the junction sequence differs from germline, possibly due to a read error. The CDR3 region has the DNA TGTGCCAGCAGTTCCTATTGGGGGGTACGGCACTTC. Translation: CASSSYWGVRHF. The V gene is TRBV28, the J gene TRBJ2-4, with TRBD2 as a possible D gene (6 bases). The germline gives CDR1 MDHEN, CDR2 SYDVKM. The length of the CDR3 is 12 residues.

CDR3 amino acids: CASSDPWTGVNEQFF. CDR3 DNA: TGTGCCAGCAGTGACCCTTGGACAGGGGTCAATGAGCAGTTCTTC. This chain links TRBV6-4 with TRBJ2-1, with TRBD1 matching 9 bases. Looked up from germline, CDR1 is MRHNA and CDR2 is SNTAGT. Germline trimming cut 2 bases from V and 6 bases from J; bases unmatched to any gene: 5. The CDR3 has 15 residues.

The V and J genes are TRBV5-4 and TRBJ2-4; unclear D gene. Germline values: CDR1 SGHNT, CDR2 YYREEE (reference sequence). Trimming took 7 bases from V and 9 from J, leaving 11 bases between them. The CDR3 is 11 amino acids. CDR3 bases: TGTGCCAGCCAGGACCGTTGCATTCAGTACTTC. As protein: CASQDRCIQYF.

The chain combines TRBV7-2 with TRBJ2-1; TRBD1 aligns across 8 bases. The length of the CDR3 is 14 residues. V gave up 4 bases and J gave up 6 bases; unmatched junction bases: 5. CDR1 is SGHTA, CDR2 FQGNSA, per germline. This chain's CDR3 is CASSSGQGLNEQFF. The CDR3 region has the DNA TGTGCCAGCAGCTCCGGACAGGGCCTCAATGAGCAGTTCTTC.

This clone occurred many times. The chain has TRBV20-1 and TRBJ1-1, with a weak D call TRBD1 (6 bases). The V and J ends lost 6 bases and 11 bases respectively, with 16 bases between them. The CDR3 contains 11 residues. The germline CDR1 and CDR2 sequences are DFQATT and SNEGSKA (reference sequence). The CDR3 spells CSAPDRPRAFF. The CDR3 DNA sequence: TGCAGTGCCCCCGACAGGCCGAGGGCTTTCTTT.

At least ten counts were recorded for this clone. This chain connects TRBV18 to TRBJ2-1, with D possibly TRBD2 on 6 matching bases. V dropped 4 bases and J dropped 2 bases, with 12 bases sitting between them. In germline, CDR1 is KGHSH, CDR2 LQKENI. This CDR3 has 15 amino acids. This CDR3 reads CASSLSGSPYNEQFF. In nucleotides, the CDR3 is TGTGCCAGCTCACTTAGCGGTTCCCCCTACAATGAGCAGTTCTTC.

This sequence joins TRBV6-1 and TRBJ2-7; 9 positions match TRBD1. Germline V gene sequence: CDR1 MNHNS, CDR2 SASEGT. The CDR3 is 14 residues long. J gave up 6 bases and V 4 bases, and 7 bases lay outside the gene matches. The CDR3 loop is CASSGNRGLGEQYF. In DNA form, the CDR3 reads TGTGCCAGCAGTGGGAACAGGGGGCTGGGCGAGCAGTACTTC.

In nucleotides, the CDR3 is TGTGCCAGCAGCTTGGGTAGAAAGGGCACAGATACGCAGTATTTT. Amino acids: CASSLGRKGTDTQYF. The chain uses TRBV5-6 and TRBJ2-3; D is undetermined. In germline, CDR1 is SGHDT, CDR2 YYEEEE. The CDR3 is 15 amino acids. Trimming stripped 0 bases from V and 1 base from J, with 9 bases between. Drawing the rest from reference TRBV5-6 and TRBJ2-3, the complete variable domain is DAGVTQSPTHLIKTRGQQVTLRCSPKSGHDTVSWYQQALGQGPQFIFQYYEEEERQRGNFPDRFSGHQFPNYSSELNVNALLLGDSALYLCASSLGRKGTDTQYFGPGTRLTVL.

The J gene is TRBJ2-7, the V gene TRBV14; TRBD1 matches at 7 bases. The CDR3 covers 15 residues. Unmatched junction bases numbered 7, after V lost 5 bases and J lost 0 bases. Germline lookup yields CDR1 SGHDN and CDR2 FVKESK. This CDR3 is CASSLRQGRSYEQYF. The DNA of the CDR3 is TGTGCCAGCAGCTTACGACAGGGACGCTCCTACGAGCAGTACTTC.

The V and J genes are TRBV28 and TRBJ2-1; TRBD1 agrees at 7 bases. Germline V gene lookup returns CDR1 MDHEN and CDR2 SYDVKM. This CDR3 has 15 residues. V shed 5 bases and J 4 bases; nucleotides not matched to a gene: 8. The CDR3 region has the DNA TGTGCCAGCAGTCCTCAACAGACAGGGTACAATGAGCAGTTCTTC. Amino acid sequence: CASSPQQTGYNEQFF.

This chain links TRBV19 with TRBJ1-2, with D hard to call. Trimming removed 6 bases at V and 4 bases at J, with 6 bases between. CDR3 length: 11 amino acids. Germline V gene data show CDR1 as LNHDA and CDR2 as SQIVND (reference sequence). CDR3 DNA: TGTGCCAGTAGGGACGCCTATGGCTACACCTTC. Encoded protein: CASRDAYGYTF.